This TCR beta chain was observed in a study of CD8+ T cells in alopecia areata. In the study overall: A 6-month off-drug phase came after tofacitinib, which had lasted 6 to 18 months.

Treatment reported: oral pan-JAK inhibitor, 5-10 mg twice daily. Germline V lookup: CDR1 SGHRS, CDR2 YFSETQ. V was clipped by 3 bases and J by 3 bases, with 10 bases between them. The CDR3 has 13 amino acids. Extraction and reverse transcription of RNA yielded cDNA as the sequencing template. The table came from immunoSEQ multiplex PCR; TCRdb's copy has only in-frame clones and leaves some out. This sample carries over 150,000 clones, roughly 60% of them seen once, and the ten largest clones take under 7%. Ten or more counts support this clone. This TCR was sampled from a human donor with alopecia areata. The genes are TRBV5-1 and TRBJ2-7; possibly TRBD1 for D (6 bases). The sample in question was CD4+ T cells sorted from blood, obtained at week 24, from a patient treated with tofacitinib. This chain's CDR3 is CASSSGQYYEQYF. In DNA, the CDR3 is TGCGCCAGCAGCTCCGGACAGTACTACGAGCAGTACTTC.